This T cell receptor beta chain appears in the sequencing data of a study of metastatic and nonmetastatic thyroid tumors. Study findings and constraints: Versus benign nodules, malignant thyroid tumors reportedly had significantly higher TCR beta diversity, in blood and tumor.

Nobody among the patients had been given any treatment before thyroid surgery. V lost 4 bases, J lost 0 bases, and 5 bases stayed unmatched. This CDR3 contains 15 residues. Looked up from germline, CDR1 is SGHRS and CDR2 is YFSETQ. This clone was counted many times. The antigen is not known. TCRdb called clones again from the PCR reads with MiXCR. The table has 43,000 or so clones, 15% to 20% seen once. This receptor was taken from a female donor with papillary thyroid cancer or a benign thyroid nodule (not recorded which). Some clones in this sample may be carry-over from other donors' samples. The sequenced sample consisted of blood. The chain is built from TRBV5-1 and TRBJ1-1; TRBD1 agrees at 8 bases. CDR3 residues: CASSLWTGMNTEAFF. In nucleotides, the CDR3 is TGCGCCAGCAGCCTTTGGACAGGGATGAACACTGAAGCTTTCTTT.